Listed here are 9 T cell receptor beta chains from one sample, sequenced in a study of shared clonotypes between healthy human individuals (dated by TCRdb to about 2020). Library construction relied on the immunoSEQ multiplex PCR assay. The table comes from immuneACCESS by way of TCRdb, which keeps in-frame sequences with V and J called. Part of the clones is missing from these tables; in studies checked, under half for an unresolved V gene and the rest for unknown reasons. The sample records some 530,000 clones, around 73% of which are singletons. Of the sample, approximately 12% is held by the ten largest clones. Sequenced: PBMCs. The receptors derive from a woman in her thirties or forties in good health. Some clones in this sample may be carry-over from other donors' samples.

V and J are TRBV11-2 and TRBJ2-4; D ambiguous. Trimming removed 2 bases from V and 8 bases from J, with 10 bases in between. This CDR3 spans 13 amino acids. Germline loops: CDR1 SGHAT, CDR2 FQNNGV. Here the CDR3 DNA reads TGTGCCAGCAGCTTAACCGGGTTGGACATTCAGTACTTC. Residues: CASSLTGLDIQYF.

The table lists this clone with a count of one. As DNA, the CDR3 is TGTGCCACCAGCAGAGATGTGACAGGGGGCAACTATGGCTACACCTTC. Amino acids: CATSRDVTGGNYGYTF. The J gene is TRBJ1-2, the V gene TRBV15; 10 positions match TRBD1. Germline V gene data show CDR1 as LNHNV and CDR2 as YYDKDF (reference sequence). Trimming cost V 0 bases and J 2 bases; bases outside gene matches: 3. The CDR3 contains 16 residues. The full variable domain, in which reference TRBV15 and TRBJ1-2 provide the parts outside the CDR3, is DAMVIQNPRYQVTQFGKPVTLSCSQTLNHNVMYWYQQKSSQAPKLLFHYYDKDFNNEADTPDNFQSRRPNTSFCFLDIRSPGLGDTAMYLCATSRDVTGGNYGYTFGSGTRLTVV.

The CDR3 spells CASSSPGRTYEQYF. The DNA for the CDR3 is TGCGCCAGCAGCTCCCCAGGGAGGACCTACGAGCAGTACTTC. V is TRBV4-1 and J is TRBJ2-7; D is perhaps TRBD2 (6 bases). Trimming pared 5 bases from V and 2 bases from J, leaving 13 bases between. CDR1 is MGHRA, CDR2 YSYEKL, per germline. There are 14 residues in the CDR3.

This CDR3 is CASSRTRQSYEQYF. CDR3 sequence (DNA): TGTGCCAGCAGCCGAACGAGGCAGTCCTACGAGCAGTACTTC. This chain uses TRBV5-5 with TRBJ2-7; unclear D gene. Trimming left V 4 bases short and J 1 base short, with 12 bases between. The CDR3 covers 14 residues. Germline V gene sequence: CDR1 SGHKS, CDR2 YYEKEE (reference sequence).

This chain joins TRBV5-1 and TRBJ2-3, with 8 positions matching TRBD1. The germline V gene has CDR1 SGHRS and CDR2 YFSETQ. The CDR3 spans 19 residues. V gave up 0 bases and J gave up 4 bases; unmatched junction bases: 16. The CDR3 sequence: CASSLATRVARGRADTQYF. DNA for the CDR3: TGCGCCAGCAGCTTGGCGACCAGAGTGGCCAGGGGGCGCGCAGATACGCAGTATTTT.

The genes are TRBV7-2 and TRBJ1-1; the D gene is possibly TRBD1 (5 bases). The length of the CDR3 is 15 residues. Trimming left V 1 base short and J 4 bases short, with 13 bases between. In germline, CDR1 is SGHTA, CDR2 FQGNSA. The DNA of the CDR3 is TGTGCCAGCAGCTTAGTCGGGGGGTCGGGCACTGAAGCTTTCTTT. Translation: CASSLVGGSGTEAFF. The full variable domain, with the rest looked up from reference TRBV7-2 and TRBJ1-1, is GAGVSQSPSNKVTEKGKDVELRCDPISGHTALYWYRQSLGQGLEFLIYFQGNSAPDKSGLPSDRFSAERTGGSVSTLTIQRTQQEDSAVYLCASSLVGGSGTEAFFGQGTRLTVV.

This chain joins TRBV6-8 and TRBJ2-1, with TRBD2 matching over 13 bases. Looked up from germline, CDR1 is MNHGY and CDR2 is SAAAGT. The CDR3 covers 16 residues. The V gene end was trimmed by 2 bases and the J gene end by 5 bases; junction bases not matched to a gene: 3. CDR3 sequence: CASSYPTSGRDNEQFF. The CDR3 DNA sequence: TGTGCCAGCAGTTACCCCACTAGCGGGAGGGACAATGAGCAGTTCTTC.

The chain links TRBV4-2 to TRBJ1-2, with D possibly TRBD1 on 6 matching bases. The V end lost 1 base, the J end lost 4 bases, and 13 bases lay between the germline ends. CDR1 and CDR2 from the germline V gene are LGHNA and YNFKEQ. The CDR3 covers 15 residues. CDR3 nucleotides: TGTGCCAGCAGCCAAGGGGACCGGGACATCTATGGCTACACCTTC. Its protein is CASSQGDRDIYGYTF.

The chain carries TRBV5-8 and TRBJ2-5; D may be TRBD1 (5 bases). Trimming removed 5 bases at V and 5 bases at J, with 13 bases between. Germline V gene sequence: CDR1 SGHTS, CDR2 YDEGEE. This CDR3 is built from 13 residues. CDR3 region: CASSRGFGETQYF. CDR3 bases: TGTGCCAGCAGTAGGGGCTTTGGGGAGACCCAGTACTTC. Supplemented by reference TRBV5-8 and TRBJ2-5, the full variable domain reads EAGVTQSPTHLIKTRGQQATLRCSPISGHTSVYWYQQALGLGLQFLLWYDEGEERNRGNFPPRFSGRQFPNYSSELNVNALELEDSALYLCASSRGFGETQYFGPGTRLLVL.